This T cell receptor (beta chain) was sequenced for a study of vaccination and CD4 T cells after COVID-19. V lost 0 bases and J lost 4; bases outside the gene matches: 3. The CDR3 is 15 amino acids. This clonotype has only a few counts. Antigen unknown. The treatment is: approximately 11-day PBMC culture with coronavirus spike peptide pools or control peptides (ViraFEST assay). Antigen-specific T cells were expanded with peptide pools by ViraFEST, and TCRs were then sequenced. The Oncomine TCR Beta short-read assay generated sequence data from the DNA of cultured CD4+ T cells. TCRdb re-called the PCR reads through MiXCR, storing one row per CDR3 protein. The sample lists approximately 9,700 distinct CDR3 sequences, approximately 25% occurring once.

The chain links TRBV12-3 or TRBV12-4 to TRBJ2-1; 7 nucleotides line up with TRBD1. Specimen: CD4+ T cells from blood, cultured in vitro, collected before SARS-CoV-2 vaccination. The sequence was collected from a human donor who received a COVID-19 vaccine. The CDR3 bases are TGTGCCAGCAGTTTAGCGCAGGGGGAATACAATGAGCAGTTCTTC. It yields the protein CASSLAQGEYNEQFF.